The 8 T cell receptor beta chains below all came from one sample that was sequenced in a study of human T cells and chemical hapten exposure. Time point denoted: patch test 2, 6 weeks after DPC sensitization. Treatment of the sample: therapeutic diphenylcyclopropenone sensitization with weekly scalp DPC. TCRdb reprocessed the RACE reads via MiXCR and lists one record per CDR3 protein. The top ten hold 1% to 1.5% of the sample, which has around 80,000 distinct CDR3 sequences, less than 8% seen once. The sequenced sample was whole blood, obtained in connection with sensitization to the hapten diphenylcyclopropenone (DPC). These receptors were taken from a woman aged 25 to 39 with alopecia areata. Some clones in this sample may be carry-over from other donors' samples.

This clonotype occurred many times. The chain is built from TRBV12-3 or TRBV12-4 and TRBJ2-1; D possibly uses TRBD1 or TRBD2 (7 bases each). The CDR3 runs 15 residues. Trimming shortened V by 4 bases and J by 6 bases, and 16 bases separated the two germline ends. The DNA for the CDR3 is TGTGCCAGCAGTTCCAGACAGGGAGGGATCAATGAGCAGTTCTTC. Its protein is CASSSRQGGINEQFF.

This clonotype was seen many times. V is TRBV4-1 and J is TRBJ2-4; 12 nucleotides agree with TRBD2. Germline CDR1 reads MGHRA; CDR2 reads YSYEKL. The CDR3 loop spans 20 amino acids. J lost 3 bases, V lost 1 base, and 13 bases had no gene match. Here the CDR3 reads CASSQGGLAGTQTGKNIQYF. The CDR3 nucleotides are TGCGCCAGCAGCCAAGGAGGACTAGCGGGGACTCAGACGGGCAAAAACATTCAGTACTTC.

The chain combines TRBV11-3 with TRBJ2-7; 9 bases are shared with TRBD2. The CDR3 contains 14 residues. V gave up 5 bases and J gave up 1 base; unmatched junction bases: 3. Germline V gene lookup returns CDR1 SGHNT and CDR2 YENEEA. The DNA for the CDR3 is TGTGCCAGCAGCCCCAGCGGGGGGTCCTACGAGCAGTACTTC. This codes for CASSPSGGSYEQYF. The variable domain in full, completed from reference TRBV11-3 and TRBJ2-7, reads EAGVVQSPRYKIIEKKQPVAFWCNPISGHNTLYWYLQNLGQGPELLIRYENEEAVDDSQLPKDRFSAERLKGVDSTLKIQPAELGDSAVYLCASSPSGGSYEQYFGPGTRLTVT.

This clonotype was observed many times. This rearrangement joins TRBV28 to TRBJ1-5; TRBD1 aligns across 7 bases. The CDR3 is made up of 16 amino acids. Germline CDR1 reads MDHEN; CDR2 reads SYDVKM. V lost 6 bases, J lost 5 bases, and 13 bases stayed unmatched. CDR3 nucleotide sequence: TGTGCCAGCAGCACCATGACAGGGAGAGGGGATCAGCCCCAGCATTTT. Its protein product is CASSTMTGRGDQPQHF.

This clonotype has ten or more counts. CDR3 region: CASSRGRDQPQHF. CDR3 coding DNA: TGTGCCAGCTCACGGGGACGGGATCAGCCCCAGCATTTT. This chain connects TRBV18 to TRBJ1-5; perhaps TRBD1 as D (5 bases). Germline V gene sequence: CDR1 KGHSH, CDR2 LQKENI. The CDR3 contains 13 residues. V was clipped by 4 bases and J by 5 bases, with 9 bases between them.

This clonotype has at least ten counts. The gene calls are TRBV12-3 or TRBV12-4 and TRBJ2-6; a possible D gene is TRBD1 (6 bases). This CDR3 has 15 amino acids. V was shortened by 1 base and J by 2 bases, with 6 bases between the two germline ends. The CDR3 sequence: CASSLDRAGANVLTF. The CDR3 DNA reads as TGTGCCAGCAGTTTAGACAGGGCTGGGGCCAACGTCCTGACTTTC.

This chain connects TRBV12-3 or TRBV12-4 to TRBJ2-1; possibly TRBD1 or TRBD2 for D (5 bases each). The V and J ends lost 8 bases and 8 bases respectively, with 19 bases between them. The CDR3 spans 14 residues. The CDR3 bases are TGTGCCAGCGGGGGAAGGGGCCCCTCCCATGAGCAGTTCTTC. It yields the protein CASGGRGPSHEQFF.

Many counts were recorded for this clonotype. V gene TRBV20-1 combines with J gene TRBJ2-5; possibly TRBD2 for D (5 bases). This CDR3 spans 14 amino acids. V lost 2 bases and J 2 bases, leaving 12 bases between the germline ends. CDR1 and CDR2 (germline): DFQATT, SNEGSKA (reference sequence). The CDR3 is CSARIASGQETQYF. The CDR3 DNA reads as TGCAGTGCTAGAATTGCCAGCGGTCAAGAGACCCAGTACTTC.